The T cell receptor (beta chain) under discussion was sequenced for a study of T cell responses to AZD1222 COVID-19 vaccine (dated by TCRdb to the early 2020s). For the wider study: AZD1222 recipients with second doses at about 4 weeks or about 12 weeks were pooled, because spike-specific TCR depth and breadth did not differ between schedules. TCR sequencing was performed for approximately 240 trial participants, of whom some 200 were given two doses of AZD1222 and 26 were given two doses of MenACWY control vaccine. Trial participants were enrolled by age into 18-55, 56-69 and 70-plus year subgroups, with roughly 150, 30 and 60 TCR-sequenced participants respectively. The paper as a whole reports these results and caveats: Because no day 14 peak-response samples were available, the repertoires could be characterized only after the peak T cell response. In the small 56-69-year group, the increase in depth fell short of significance, most likely because of low power. A significant rise in spike-specific TCR breadth and depth was observed after two AZD1222 doses relative to day 0 and relative to MenACWY recipients. Participants were mostly white British, with more females than males. The authors suggested clonal diversity may have been underestimated. Only six or seven AZD1222 recipients were SARS-CoV-2 seropositive at baseline, limiting conclusions about previously exposed vaccinees. CD4 TCRs associated with the vaccine covered the entire spike protein, and the dominant responses were in regions 160-218 and 743-854. Reportedly, almost half of the unique spike-specific TCRs recognized epitopes lying outside the regions that are mutated in the B.1.351 and B.1.1.7 variants.

Relative to germline, V is 2 bases shorter and J is 6 bases shorter, with 8 bases between their ends. The CDR3 holds 12 amino acids from the cysteine to the phenylalanine. The sequence is cut down to CDR3 DNA, 36 bases in frame from base 1. Via the germline V gene, CDR1 is MNHEY and CDR2 SVGAGI. The label giving this sample's time point can be read as: baseline before first vaccination. The vaccinee samples were drawn from two UK trials, COV001 and COV002, one of which was a single-blind randomized controlled phase 2/3 trial testing AZD1222 (ChAdOx1 nCoV-19) in healthy adults. For TCRbeta chain sequencing, PBMC samples were collected from trial participants at day 0 and at day 28 after the second dose. The CDR3 regions of human TCRbeta chains were subjected to immunosequencing. On the authors' methods: Repertoire TCRs were matched against a reference library of SARS-CoV-2-specific TCRs generated with the MIRA antigen-specificity platform. Breadth was defined as the fraction of unique TCRs that were SARS-CoV-2-associated, and depth was defined as the fraction of total T cells that were SARS-CoV-2-associated. Using the MIRA data, every spike-specific TCR was mapped to the spike region that the TCR reacted to and assigned to either a CD4 or a CD8 class. Log10-transformed breadth and depth values were compared by one-way ANOVA with Sidak's multiple comparisons tests. The table comes from immuneACCESS by way of TCRdb, which keeps in-frame sequences with V and J called. Part of the clones is missing from these tables; in studies checked, under half for an unresolved V gene and the rest for unknown reasons. The D gene and trimming were derived from the DNA, and the V and J assignments and clone size from that table. In this sample the table shows roughly 150,000 clones, around 91% of which occur a single time. The ten largest clones capture 5% of the sample.

This clone was counted a few times. Its binding antigen is unknown. Base quality data are lacking; no much larger clone is found one base away. The clonotype originates from an adult in good health. Sequencing used peripheral blood, obtained on day 0 of AZD1222 vaccination. This chain is built from TRBV6-5 and TRBJ2-7; no confident D gene assignment can be made. The CDR3 in this case is CASSYMNREQYF. The nucleotide sequence is given as TGTGCCAGCAGTTACATGAACCGCGAGCAGTACTTC.